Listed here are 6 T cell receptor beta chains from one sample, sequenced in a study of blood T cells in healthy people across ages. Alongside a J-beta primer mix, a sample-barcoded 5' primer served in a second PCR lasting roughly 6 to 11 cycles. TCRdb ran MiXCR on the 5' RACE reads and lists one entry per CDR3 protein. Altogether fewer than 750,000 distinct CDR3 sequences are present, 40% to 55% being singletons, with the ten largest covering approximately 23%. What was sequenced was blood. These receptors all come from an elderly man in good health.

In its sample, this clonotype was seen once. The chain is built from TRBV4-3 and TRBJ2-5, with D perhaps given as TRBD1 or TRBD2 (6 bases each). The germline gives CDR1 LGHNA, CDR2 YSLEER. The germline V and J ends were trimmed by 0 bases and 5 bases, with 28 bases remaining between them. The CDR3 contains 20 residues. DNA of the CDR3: TGCGCCAGCAGCCAAGATGTCCAAACAGGCCTCGGGGGCGGGTTGGAGACCCAGTACTTC. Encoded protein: CASSQDVQTGLGGGLETQYF.

The CDR3 reads CASSLDPGGGGYTF. The CDR3 region has the DNA TGTGCCAGCAGCTTAGATCCAGGGGGCGGAGGCTACACCTTC. The J gene is TRBJ1-2, the V gene TRBV7-2; 8 bases align to TRBD1. V was clipped by 1 base and J by 8 bases; unmatched bases: 6. CDR1 is SGHTA, CDR2 FQGNSA, per germline. This CDR3 region has 14 residues.

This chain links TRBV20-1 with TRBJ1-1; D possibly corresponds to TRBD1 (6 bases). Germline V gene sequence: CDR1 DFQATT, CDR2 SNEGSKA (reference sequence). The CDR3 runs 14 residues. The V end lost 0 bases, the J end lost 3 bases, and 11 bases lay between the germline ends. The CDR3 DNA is TGCAGTGCTAGAGAGGGGGGCCCCCACACTGAAGCTTTCTTT. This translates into CSAREGGPHTEAFF.

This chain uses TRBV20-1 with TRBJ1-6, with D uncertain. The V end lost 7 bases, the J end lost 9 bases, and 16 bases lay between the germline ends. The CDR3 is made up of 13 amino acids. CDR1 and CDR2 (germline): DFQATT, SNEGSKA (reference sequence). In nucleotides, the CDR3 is TGCAGTGGAAGAGAAGTGTGGGGTTCACCCCTCCACTTT. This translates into CSGREVWGSPLHF.

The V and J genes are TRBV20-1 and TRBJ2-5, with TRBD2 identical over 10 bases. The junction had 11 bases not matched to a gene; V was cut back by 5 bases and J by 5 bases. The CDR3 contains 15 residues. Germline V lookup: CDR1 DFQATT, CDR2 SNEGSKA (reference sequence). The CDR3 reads CSARQSSGSLETQYF. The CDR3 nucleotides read TGCAGTGCTCGACAGTCTAGCGGGAGTTTGGAGACCCAGTACTTC.

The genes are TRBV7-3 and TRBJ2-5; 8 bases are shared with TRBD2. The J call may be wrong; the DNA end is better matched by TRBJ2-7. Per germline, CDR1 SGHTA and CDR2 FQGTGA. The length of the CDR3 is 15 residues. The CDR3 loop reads CASSLGRAGDYEQYF. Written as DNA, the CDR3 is TGTGCCAGCAGCTTGGGACGAGCGGGGGACTACGAGCAGTACTTC.